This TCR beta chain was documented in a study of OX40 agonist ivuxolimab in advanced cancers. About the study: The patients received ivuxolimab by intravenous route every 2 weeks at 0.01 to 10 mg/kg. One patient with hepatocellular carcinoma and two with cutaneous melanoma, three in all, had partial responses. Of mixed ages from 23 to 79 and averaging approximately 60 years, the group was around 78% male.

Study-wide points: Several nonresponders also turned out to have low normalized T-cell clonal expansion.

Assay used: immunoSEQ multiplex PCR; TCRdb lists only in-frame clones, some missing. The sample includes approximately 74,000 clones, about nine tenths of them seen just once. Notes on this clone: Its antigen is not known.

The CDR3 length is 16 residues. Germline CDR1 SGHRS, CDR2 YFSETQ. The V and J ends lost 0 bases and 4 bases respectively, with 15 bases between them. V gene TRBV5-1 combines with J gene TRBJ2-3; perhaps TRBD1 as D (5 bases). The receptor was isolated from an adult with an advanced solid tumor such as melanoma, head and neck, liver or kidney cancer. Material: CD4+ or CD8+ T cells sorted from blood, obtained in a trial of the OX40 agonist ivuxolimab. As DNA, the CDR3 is TGCGCCAGCAGCTTGGAGGCCGAAGGGGCGGCAGATACGCAGTATTTT. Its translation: CASSLEAEGAADTQYF.